The 3 T cell receptor beta chains below come from one sample, sequenced in a study of blood T cell repertoires in COVID-19. The table came from immunoSEQ multiplex PCR; TCRdb's copy has only in-frame clones and leaves some out. The sample records fewer than 250,000 clones, roughly 85% being singletons. Specimen: PBMCs or T cells enriched from blood (not recorded which). The receptors come from a woman aged 40-49 years who had been exposed to COVID-19.

This rearrangement joins TRBV5-1 to TRBJ2-3; 7 bases are a match to TRBD2. Germline assignment: CDR1 SGHRS and CDR2 YFSETQ. CDR3 length: 13 amino acids. V was clipped by 5 bases and J by 3 bases; unmatched bases: 3. The CDR3 protein is CASRTGGTDTQYF. CDR3 nucleotides: TGCGCCAGCAGGACCGGGGGGACAGATACGCAGTATTTT.

Ten or more counts support this clone. The V and J genes are TRBV5-8 and TRBJ2-5; D possibly corresponds to TRBD1 (5 bases). V was trimmed by 0 bases and J by 0 bases, leaving 12 bases between them. Germline lookup yields CDR1 SGHTS and CDR2 YDEGEE. The CDR3 covers 16 residues. The CDR3 bases are TGTGCCAGCAGCTTGGTGGCAGGGCTGTACCAAGAGACCCAGTACTTC. It is translated as CASSLVAGLYQETQYF.

V gene TRBV5-6 combines with J gene TRBJ2-7; 8 bases agree with TRBD1. This CDR3 contains 15 residues. The V gene's germline CDR1 is SGHDT and CDR2 YYEEEE. The ends lost 3 bases at V and 0 bases at J; junction bases unmatched: 5. Here the CDR3 reads CASSSRQGSSYEQYF. The CDR3 region has the DNA TGTGCCAGCAGCTCCAGACAGGGGAGCTCCTACGAGCAGTACTTC.